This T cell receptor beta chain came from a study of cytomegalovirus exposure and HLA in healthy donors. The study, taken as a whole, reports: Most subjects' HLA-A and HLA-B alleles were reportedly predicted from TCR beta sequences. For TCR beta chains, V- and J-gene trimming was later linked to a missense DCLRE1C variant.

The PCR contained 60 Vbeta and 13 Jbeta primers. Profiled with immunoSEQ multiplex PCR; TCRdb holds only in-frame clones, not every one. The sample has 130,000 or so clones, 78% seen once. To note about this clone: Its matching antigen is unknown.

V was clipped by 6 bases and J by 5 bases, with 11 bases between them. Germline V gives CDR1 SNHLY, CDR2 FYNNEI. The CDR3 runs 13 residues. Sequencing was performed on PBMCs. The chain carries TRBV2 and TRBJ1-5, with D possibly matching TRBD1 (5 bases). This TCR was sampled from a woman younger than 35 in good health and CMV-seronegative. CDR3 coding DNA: TGTGCCAGCAGGATTGAAGGGGATCAGCCCCAGCATTTT. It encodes CASRIEGDQPQHF.